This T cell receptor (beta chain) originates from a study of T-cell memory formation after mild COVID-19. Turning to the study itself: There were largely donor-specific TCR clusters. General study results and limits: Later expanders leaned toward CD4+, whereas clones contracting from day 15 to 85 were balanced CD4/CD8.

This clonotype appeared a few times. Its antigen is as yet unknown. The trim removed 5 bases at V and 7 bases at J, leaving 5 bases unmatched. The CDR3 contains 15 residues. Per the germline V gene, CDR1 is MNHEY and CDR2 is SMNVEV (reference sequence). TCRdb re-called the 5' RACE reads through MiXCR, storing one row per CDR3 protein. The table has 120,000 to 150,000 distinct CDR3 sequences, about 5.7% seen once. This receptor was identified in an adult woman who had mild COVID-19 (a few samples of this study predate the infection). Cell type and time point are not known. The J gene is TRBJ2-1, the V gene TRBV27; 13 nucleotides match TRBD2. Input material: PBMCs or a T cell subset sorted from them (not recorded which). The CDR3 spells CASSTGLAGVNEQFF. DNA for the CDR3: TGTGCCAGCAGTACCGGACTAGCGGGAGTAAATGAGCAGTTCTTC.